This T cell receptor beta chain was found in a study of blood T cell repertoires in COVID-19. Study as a whole: Acute-phase and convalescent COVID-19 samples originated in the United States, Italy and Spain.

The length of the CDR3 is 16 residues. Germline CDR1 and CDR2: LNHDA and SQIVND (reference sequence). The trim removed 8 bases at V and 3 bases at J, leaving 12 bases unmatched. Enrolled through a virtual design, the participants were between 18 and 89 years of age and came from around 25 US areas. Which cohort a participant joined came from the clinical history participants gave. Sequencing used immunoSEQ multiplex PCR; TCRdb keeps in-frame clones, though not all of them. Among hundreds of thousands of clones, around 80% were seen once, and the ten largest hold less than 5.5%. This clonotype was obtained from a man aged 35 to 55 who had been exposed to COVID-19. The V call is TRBV19, the J call TRBJ1-2, with TRBD1 matching 10 bases. The material sequenced was PBMCs or T cells enriched from blood (not recorded which). The CDR3 sequence is CASGHETGGFDYGYTF. CDR3 in DNA: TGTGCCAGTGGTCACGAGACAGGGGGCTTCGACTATGGCTACACCTTC.